This TCR beta chain appears in the sequencing data of a study of cytomegalovirus exposure and HLA in healthy donors. PCR was performed using 60 Vbeta and 13 Jbeta primers. The repertoire was sequenced with immunoSEQ multiplex PCR; TCRdb's copy has only in-frame clones and lacks some. This table has approximately 220,000 clones, approximately 83% appearing once. This CDR3 is built from 16 residues. The trim removed 5 bases at V and 2 bases at J, leaving 9 bases unmatched. Germline CDR1 SGHVS, CDR2 FQNEAQ. The chain has TRBV7-8 and TRBJ2-5; TRBD1 matches at 9 bases. The TCR comes from a boy younger than 10 in good health and CMV-seronegative. Sequenced sample: PBMCs. CDR3 in amino acids: CASSPPLDRGQETQYF. In DNA form, the CDR3 reads TGTGCCAGCAGCCCTCCATTGGACAGGGGTCAAGAGACCCAGTACTTC.